Listed here are 18 T cell receptor beta chains from one sample, sequenced in a study of healthy donors' naive CD4 and CD8 T cells. Each TCR library used around 500 ng of total RNA and a linear amplification protocol. TCRdb re-called the reads with MiXCR, one entry per CDR3 protein. Of about 180,000 distinct CDR3 sequences in the sample, 65% to 75% were seen once. Sequencing was done on a sample of naive CD4+ and CD8+ T cells sorted from blood, pooled from several donors. The origin of the receptors is a pool of human donors in good health; the sample pools cells from several healthy donors.

The J gene is TRBJ2-1, the V gene TRBV27, with 7 bases lining up with TRBD2. Germline lookup yields CDR1 MNHEY and CDR2 SMNVEV (reference sequence). V gave up 4 bases and J gave up 0 bases; unmatched junction bases: 9. The CDR3 totals 17 residues. The CDR3 is CASSSLSGGSSYNEQFF. The CDR3 coding sequence is TGTGCCAGCAGTTCCCTATCGGGCGGGAGCTCCTACAATGAGCAGTTCTTC.

The table lists this clonotype with a count of one. The chain has TRBV18 and TRBJ1-1; possibly TRBD1 for D (5 bases). Trimming took off 1 base at V and 5 bases at J, with 17 bases between the two ends. CDR3 size: 16 residues. The germline V gene has CDR1 KGHSH and CDR2 LQKENI. The CDR3 coding sequence is TGTGCCAGCTCACCACGAGAGGCCAGGGCGTGGACTGAAGCTTTCTTT. This codes for CASSPREARAWTEAFF.

This chain links TRBV29-1 with TRBJ2-7, with 9 nucleotides matching TRBD1. V trimming: 6 bases; J trimming: 2 bases; junction bases outside the gene matches: 5. Per the germline V gene, CDR1 is SQVTM and CDR2 is ANQGSEA. CDR3 length: 13 residues. CDR3 amino acids: CSVGTGKTYEQYF. CDR3 nucleotide sequence: TGCAGCGTAGGGACAGGGAAGACCTACGAGCAGTACTTC.

This sequence joins TRBV12-3 or TRBV12-4 and TRBJ2-7, with a weak D call TRBD1 (6 bases). Trimming stripped 6 bases from V and 1 base from J, with 16 bases between. This CDR3 comprises 15 residues. The CDR3 sequence: CASSDLGQPSYEQYF. The CDR3 nucleotides read TGTGCCAGCAGCGACCTCGGACAGCCATCCTACGAGCAGTACTTC.

The rearrangement links TRBV27 to TRBJ2-3; possible D gene TRBD2, 5 bases. CDR1 is MNHEY and CDR2 is SMNVEV in the germline V gene (reference sequence). Trimming removed 3 bases from V and 0 bases from J, with 10 bases in between. The CDR3 totals 15 residues. The CDR3 DNA follows: TGTGCCAGCAGTTTGACCGGGATTAGCACAGATACGCAGTATTTT. This sequence encodes CASSLTGISTDTQYF.

V is TRBV19 and J is TRBJ2-2; 7 nucleotides align to TRBD1. Germline V gene lookup returns CDR1 LNHDA and CDR2 SQIVND (reference sequence). The junction had 5 bases not matched to a gene; V was cut back by 4 bases and J by 0 bases. There are 16 residues in the CDR3. CDR3 DNA: TGTGCCAGTAGTAGCCAGGGGGAGACGAACACCGGGGAGCTGTTTTTT. Translating it yields CASSSQGETNTGELFF.

The J gene is TRBJ2-5, the V gene TRBV29-1; D not resolved. V lost 6 bases and J 5 bases, leaving 19 bases between the germline ends. The length of the CDR3 is 14 residues. Germline V lookup: CDR1 SQVTM, CDR2 ANQGSEA. The CDR3 DNA follows: TGCAGCGTCCCTATCGGGTCATCAAGGGAGACCCAGTACTTC. Translation gives CSVPIGSSRETQYF.

The chain uses TRBV19 and TRBJ2-3, with D perhaps TRBD1 (6 bases). Germline CDR1 and CDR2: LNHDA and SQIVND (reference sequence). This CDR3 spans 13 amino acids. V gave up 5 bases and J gave up 4 bases, with 10 bases separating them. CDR3 region: CASSSGVADTQYF. The CDR3 DNA follows: TGTGCCAGTAGTTCAGGGGTTGCAGATACGCAGTATTTT.

This clonotype was counted only a few times. The chain is built from TRBV7-2 and TRBJ2-7, with TRBD1 matching over 7 bases. V lost 5 bases and J lost 2; bases outside the gene matches: 12. The CDR3 contains 16 residues. Per germline, CDR1 SGHTA and CDR2 FQGNSA. The CDR3 loop is CASSVHRDSRPYEQYF. In DNA, the CDR3 is TGTGCCAGCAGCGTCCATCGGGACAGTAGACCCTACGAGCAGTACTTC.

The V and J genes are TRBV29-1 and TRBJ1-2, with D tentatively TRBD1 (6 bases). V lost 6 bases and J 3 bases, leaving 17 bases between the germline ends. The CDR3 extends over 14 amino acids. CDR1 and CDR2 from the germline V gene are SQVTM and ANQGSEA. DNA for the CDR3: TGCAGCGTAACTGACAGGAGGGGGTACTATGGCTACACCTTC. Translation: CSVTDRRGYYGYTF.

This clonotype was recorded a few times. The CDR3 sequence is CSVEGRTGANVLTF. CDR3 sequence (DNA): TGCAGCGTCGAGGGCAGGACCGGGGCCAACGTCCTGACTTTC. V is TRBV29-1 and J is TRBJ2-6; D perhaps matches TRBD2 (5 bases). Deletions cut 6 bases from V and 4 bases from J, with 13 bases between. The CDR3 loop spans 14 amino acids. Germline CDR1 is SQVTM and CDR2 is ANQGSEA.

The chain joins TRBV6-5 to TRBJ2-3; 11 bases agree with TRBD2. Germline CDR1 is MNHEY and CDR2 is SVGAGI. The J segment lost 1 base and the V segment lost 0 bases, leaving 0 bases of the junction unmatched. The CDR3 is 16 amino acids. CDR3 sequence reads: CASSYSLAGGTDTQYF. The DNA of the CDR3 is TGTGCCAGCAGTTACTCACTAGCGGGAGGCACAGATACGCAGTATTTT.

This chain links TRBV15 with TRBJ2-7; D may be TRBD2 (6 bases). Trimming took 0 bases from V and 5 from J, leaving 11 bases between them. CDR1 is LNHNV, CDR2 YYDKDF, per germline (reference sequence). The CDR3 is 14 residues long. The CDR3 DNA reads as TGTGCCACCAGCAGAGATCGCGGGGTCCACGAGCAGTACTTC. Its protein is CATSRDRGVHEQYF.

The chain links TRBV11-2 to TRBJ2-1, with D possibly TRBD1 on 5 matching bases. Between the trimmed V and J ends, which lost 5 bases and 4 bases, there was a span of 12 bases. This CDR3 contains 14 residues. Germline CDR1 and CDR2: SGHAT and FQNNGV. The CDR3 nucleotides are TGTGCCAGCAGCACCCCCGACAGATACAATGAGCAGTTCTTC. Protein product: CASSTPDRYNEQFF.

Worth noting for this clonotype: Mismatch with germline at one junction end may stem from a read error. The CDR3 protein is CASSPPNQTQRWF. For the CDR3, the DNA is TGTGCCAGCTCACCACCGAATCAAACCCAGAGGTGGTTC. The V and J genes are TRBV18 and TRBJ2-1; D not resolved. There are 13 residues in the CDR3. Per germline, CDR1 KGHSH and CDR2 LQKENI.

This chain uses TRBV29-1 with TRBJ1-2; D is undetermined. This CDR3 comprises 10 residues. Trimming removed 7 bases at V and 6 bases at J, with 9 bases between. Germline loops: CDR1 SQVTM, CDR2 ANQGSEA. The CDR3 loop is CSAESDGYTF. The CDR3 bases are TGCAGCGCCGAGTCCGATGGCTACACCTTC.

This clonotype has more than one count but fewer than ten. V gene TRBV29-1 combines with J gene TRBJ1-1, with D unclear. This CDR3 has 12 amino acids. Germline V lookup: CDR1 SQVTM, CDR2 ANQGSEA. CDR3 coding DNA: TGCAGTGTCACGGAGGGCGGCACTGAAGCTTTCTTT. Translating it yields CSVTEGGTEAFF.

The chain recombines TRBV29-1 with TRBJ1-3; unclear D gene. CDR3 length equals 13 residues. The V gene lost 7 bases and the J gene lost 7 bases, with 17 bases spanning the gap. Germline V gene data show CDR1 as SQVTM and CDR2 as ANQGSEA. The CDR3 bases are TGCAGCGCCCGTGGAGCGGGAAGCAACACCATATATTTT. Translating gives CSARGAGSNTIYF.